The TCR beta chain under discussion was sequenced for a study of PD-1 blockade in classical Hodgkin lymphoma. The time point denotes: newly diagnosed, previously untreated cHL patient sample. PBMCs from untreated, newly diagnosed classical Hodgkin lymphoma were comparison samples. Whole-study results and caveats: With respect to the repertoire differences, their causes, possibly disease activity or prior therapy, remain undefined. As was reported, newly diagnosed patients showed lower baseline TCR diversity than healthy donors did.

CDR1 SGHAT and CDR2 FQNNGV come from the germline V gene. The CDR3 runs 14 residues. V was pared by 1 base and J by 2 bases, with 7 bases between. Data came from immunoSEQ multiplex PCR; TCRdb stores just in-frame clones and leaves some out. The sample lists tens of thousands of clones; approximately 91% were seen once. Turning to this clone: Its antigen remains unknown.

The chain employs TRBV11-2 and TRBJ2-3; D is unclear. The sequenced sample was peripheral blood mononuclear cells (PBMCs). The TCR sequence derives from a human donor with classical Hodgkin lymphoma. The CDR3 loop is CASSLAAVTDTQYF. CDR3 DNA sequence: TGTGCCAGCAGCTTAGCTGCAGTCACAGATACGCAGTATTTT.